Listed here are 9 T cell receptor beta chains from one sample, sequenced in a study of blood T cell repertoires in COVID-19. TCRdb keeps only in-frame clones here, not all; method: immunoSEQ multiplex PCR. Of approximately 200,000 clones listed, about four fifths were seen once; the top ten hold approximately 7.9%. Sequencing input: PBMCs or T cells enriched from blood (not recorded which). Every receptor here comes from a middle-aged man who had recovered from COVID-19.

The V and J genes are TRBV5-6 and TRBJ1-2, with 9 bases that match TRBD1. Losses at the gene ends were 5 bases for V and 4 bases for J; bases not matched to a gene: 6. The CDR3 runs to 14 residues. CDR1 and CDR2 (germline): SGHDT, YYEEEE. The CDR3 DNA sequence: TGTGCCAGCAGGCCTTTGGACAGGGGCTATGGCTACACCTTC. It translates to CASRPLDRGYGYTF.

This rearrangement joins TRBV4-1 to TRBJ2-1; perhaps TRBD1 as D (5 bases). Germline CDR1 is MGHRA and CDR2 is YSYEKL. The V end lost 0 bases, the J end lost 0 bases, and 9 bases lay between the germline ends. This CDR3 region has 16 residues. Written as DNA, the CDR3 is TGCGCCAGCAGCCAAGATCTGGGGCGCTCCTACAATGAGCAGTTCTTC. This gives the protein CASSQDLGRSYNEQFF.

The chain links TRBV30 to TRBJ1-6; TRBD1 matches 7 bases. Per the germline V gene, CDR1 is GTSNPN and CDR2 is SVGIG (reference sequence). J lost 3 bases, V lost 5 bases, and 7 bases had no gene match. The CDR3 sequence is 15 residues long. As DNA, the CDR3 is TGTGCCTGGTCTACAGGGGACTTCTATAATTCACCCCTCCACTTT. Its protein is CAWSTGDFYNSPLHF.

The rearrangement joins TRBV4-1 to TRBJ2-2; a weak D match, TRBD2 (5 bases). The CDR3 loop spans 15 amino acids. The ends were cut back, 2 bases at V and 1 base at J, with 8 bases in the middle. Per germline, CDR1 MGHRA and CDR2 YSYEKL. CDR3 loop: CASSQTGKNTGELFF. The DNA for the CDR3 is TGCGCCAGCAGCCAAACCGGGAAGAACACCGGGGAGCTGTTTTTT.

The J gene is TRBJ2-7, the V gene TRBV4-1; 9 bases are shared with TRBD2. The CDR3 extends over 15 amino acids. V was clipped by 3 bases and J by 3 bases; unmatched bases: 6. The germline gives CDR1 MGHRA, CDR2 YSYEKL. In nucleotides, the CDR3 is TGCGCCAGCAGCCAGCTCTTAGCGGGGGACTACGAGCAGTACTTC. Translating gives CASSQLLAGDYEQYF.

This sequence joins TRBV28 and TRBJ1-6; TRBD1 might be the D (6 bases). The CDR3 totals 14 residues. Germline V gene lookup returns CDR1 MDHEN and CDR2 SYDVKM. V lost 3 bases to trimming and J lost 7 bases, with 10 bases between them. CDR3 sequence reads: CASSFWDKNSPLHF. In DNA form, the CDR3 reads TGTGCCAGCAGTTTTTGGGACAAGAATTCACCCCTCCACTTT.

The rearrangement joins TRBV5-6 to TRBJ2-7; 9 positions agree with TRBD2. V lost 0 bases, J lost 5 bases, and 12 bases stayed unmatched. The CDR3 extends over 17 amino acids. Germline CDR1 SGHDT, CDR2 YYEEEE. CDR3 residues: CASSLALAGSVPNEQYF. The CDR3 nucleotides read TGTGCCAGCAGCTTGGCGCTAGCGGGATCGGTGCCTAACGAGCAGTACTTC.

The chain is built from TRBV6-1 and TRBJ2-7; D perhaps matches TRBD1 (5 bases). The germline CDR1 and CDR2 sequences are MNHNS and SASEGT. This CDR3 has 13 amino acids. V dropped 0 bases and J dropped 2 bases, with 5 bases sitting between them. CDR3: CASSEAGPYEQYF. CDR3 nucleotide sequence: TGTGCCAGCAGTGAAGCGGGGCCCTACGAGCAGTACTTC.

The chain is built from TRBV7-9 and TRBJ1-2; maybe TRBD1 (5 bases). The germline gives CDR1 SEHNR, CDR2 FQNEAQ (reference sequence). The CDR3 contains 13 residues. V gave up 6 bases and J gave up 8 bases, with 16 bases separating them. The CDR3: CASRENPQGGYTF. The CDR3 DNA sequence: TGTGCCAGCAGGGAGAACCCCCAGGGAGGCTACACCTTC. Together with reference TRBV7-9 and TRBJ1-2, the CDR3 gives the full variable domain: DTGVSQNPRHKITKRGQNVTFRCDPISEHNRLYWYRQTLGQGPEFLTYFQNEAQLEKSRLLSDRFSAERPKGSFSTLEIQRTEQGDSAMYLCASRENPQGGYTFGSGTRLTVV.